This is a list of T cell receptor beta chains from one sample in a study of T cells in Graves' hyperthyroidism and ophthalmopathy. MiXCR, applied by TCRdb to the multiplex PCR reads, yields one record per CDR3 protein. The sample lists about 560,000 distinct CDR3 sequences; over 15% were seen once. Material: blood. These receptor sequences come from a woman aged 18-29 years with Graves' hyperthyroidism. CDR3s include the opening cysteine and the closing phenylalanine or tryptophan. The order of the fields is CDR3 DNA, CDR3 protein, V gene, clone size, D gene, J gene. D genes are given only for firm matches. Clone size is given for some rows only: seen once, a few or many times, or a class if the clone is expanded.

cdr3_nt: TGTGCCAGCAAGCAATATTACCCCGGGGAGCTGTTTTTT
cdr3_aa: CASKQYYPGELFF
v_call: TRBV6-1
clone_size: NA
d_call: NA
j_call: TRBJ2-2

cdr3_nt: TGTGCCAGCAGTACGGGATCCGAGATCAGGGGAGAGACCCAGTACTTC
cdr3_aa: CASSTGSEIRGETQYF
v_call: TRBV5-1
clone_size: NA
d_call: NA
j_call: TRBJ2-5

cdr3_nt: TGTGCCAGCAGCTCTCCAACTCTTAAACAGGGGACTAGCACAGATACGCAGTATTTT
cdr3_aa: CASSSPTLKQGTSTDTQYF
v_call: TRBV3-1
clone_size: many
d_call: NA
j_call: TRBJ2-3

cdr3_nt: TGCAGCGTTGGGATCGACGCCGCCTACGAGCAGTACTTC
cdr3_aa: CSVGIDAAYEQYF
v_call: TRBV29-1
clone_size: NA
d_call: NA
j_call: TRBJ2-7

cdr3_nt: TGTGCCAGCAGCCGGACTAGCGGCCACAATGAGCAGTTCTTC
cdr3_aa: CASSRTSGHNEQFF
v_call: TRBV14
clone_size: NA
d_call: TRBD2
j_call: TRBJ2-1

cdr3_nt: TGCAGTGCTAGAGATCCGGGAGTAAGGAACGAGCAGTACTTC
cdr3_aa: CSARDPGVRNEQYF
v_call: TRBV20-1
clone_size: many
d_call: NA
j_call: TRBJ2-7

cdr3_nt: TGCAGTGCTAGCAGGACAGCCCAAGAGACCCAGTACTTC
cdr3_aa: CSASRTAQETQYF
v_call: TRBV20-1
clone_size: many
d_call: NA
j_call: TRBJ2-5

cdr3_nt: TGTGCCAGCAGGAGGACAGGGGTCTACGAGCAGTACTTC
cdr3_aa: CASRRTGVYEQYF
v_call: TRBV2
clone_size: few
d_call: TRBD1
j_call: TRBJ2-7

cdr3_nt: TGTGCCACCAGCGTGGTGAGGGCGGATCAGCCCCAGCATTTT
cdr3_aa: CATSVVRADQPQHF
v_call: TRBV15
clone_size: few
d_call: NA
j_call: TRBJ1-5

cdr3_nt: TGTGCCAGCAGCTTGGCACTAGCGGGGGGCTTTAGCTCCTACAATGAGCAGTTCTTC
cdr3_aa: CASSLALAGGFSSYNEQFF
v_call: TRBV5-1
clone_size: once
d_call: TRBD2
j_call: TRBJ2-1

cdr3_nt: TGTGCCAGTAGTATAGGTGGGAGGGGTGGGACTGAAGCTTTCTTT
cdr3_aa: CASSIGGRGGTEAFF
v_call: TRBV19
clone_size: NA
d_call: NA
j_call: TRBJ1-1

cdr3_nt: TGTGCCAGCAGTCCCACCACAGGACTACTCTCTGGAAACACCATATATTTT
cdr3_aa: CASSPTTGLLSGNTIYF
v_call: TRBV6-2/TRBV6-3
clone_size: few
d_call: NA
j_call: TRBJ1-3

cdr3_nt: TGTGCCACCAATACGGGACAGCCTAACAATGAGCAGTTCTTC
cdr3_aa: CATNTGQPNNEQFF
v_call: TRBV24-1
clone_size: few
d_call: TRBD1
j_call: TRBJ2-1

cdr3_nt: TGCAGTGCTAGACAGGGGTGGGGCCTCGGGGAGACCCAGTACTTC
cdr3_aa: CSARQGWGLGETQYF
v_call: TRBV20-1
clone_size: few
d_call: NA
j_call: TRBJ2-5

cdr3_nt: TGTGCCAGCAGCTTGTGGGGACGCGGGAATCAGCCCCAGCATTTT
cdr3_aa: CASSLWGRGNQPQHF
v_call: TRBV7-2
clone_size: NA
d_call: NA
j_call: TRBJ1-5

cdr3_nt: TGTGCCAGCAAGCCTTGGGACATTCGCCATGAGCAGTTCTTC
cdr3_aa: CASKPWDIRHEQFF
v_call: TRBV12-3/TRBV12-4
clone_size: many
d_call: NA
j_call: TRBJ2-1

cdr3_nt: TGCGCCAGCAGCCCCTGGCAAGGGACCTACGAGCAGTACTTC
cdr3_aa: CASSPWQGTYEQYF
v_call: TRBV5-1
clone_size: NA
d_call: NA
j_call: TRBJ2-7

cdr3_nt: TGTGCTAGTGGCTTGGTCAATAATTCACCCCTCCACTTT
cdr3_aa: CASGLVNNSPLHF
v_call: TRBV12-5
clone_size: NA
d_call: NA
j_call: TRBJ1-6

cdr3_nt: TGCGCCAGCAGCCAAGTTACAGGGTCATATTCACCCCTCCACTTT
cdr3_aa: CASSQVTGSYSPLHF
v_call: TRBV4-1
clone_size: few
d_call: NA
j_call: TRBJ1-6